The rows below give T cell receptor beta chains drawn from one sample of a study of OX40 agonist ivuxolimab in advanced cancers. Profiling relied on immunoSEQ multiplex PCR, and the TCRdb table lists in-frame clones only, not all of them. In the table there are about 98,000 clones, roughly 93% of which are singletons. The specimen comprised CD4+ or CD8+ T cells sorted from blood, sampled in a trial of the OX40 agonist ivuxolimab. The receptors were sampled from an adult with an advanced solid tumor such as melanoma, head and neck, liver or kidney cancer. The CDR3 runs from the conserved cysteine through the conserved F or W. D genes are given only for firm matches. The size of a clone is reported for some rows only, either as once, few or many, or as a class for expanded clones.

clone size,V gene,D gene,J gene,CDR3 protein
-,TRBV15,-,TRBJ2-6,CATSREGPSSGANVLTF
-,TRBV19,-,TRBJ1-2,CASSIRVGTNYGYTF
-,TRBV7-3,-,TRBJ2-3,CASSPGLISTDTQYF
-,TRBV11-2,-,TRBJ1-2,CASSRTNYGYTF
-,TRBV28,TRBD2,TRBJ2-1,CASNTAGEGVSNYNEQFF
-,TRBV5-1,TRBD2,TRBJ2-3,CASAPGGLAGGYTDTQYF
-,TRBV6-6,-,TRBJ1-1,CASSSDGGGTEAFF
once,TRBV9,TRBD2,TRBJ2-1,CASSAPGRNEQFF
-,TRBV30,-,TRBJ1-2,CAWSTGNGNGYTF
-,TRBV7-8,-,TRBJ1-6,CASSLLDSGGSPLHF
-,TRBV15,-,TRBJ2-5,CATSRDLGRGGETQYF
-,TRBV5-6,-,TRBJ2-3,CASSLPGVSDTQYF
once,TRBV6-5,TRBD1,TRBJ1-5,CASRSTGVGNQPQHF
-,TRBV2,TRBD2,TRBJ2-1,CASSLAGGPYEQFF
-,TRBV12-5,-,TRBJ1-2,CASGFGPQGGDGYTF
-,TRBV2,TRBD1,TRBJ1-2,CASSEVRTGVGYGYTF
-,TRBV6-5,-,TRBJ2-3,CASSPHQDTQYF
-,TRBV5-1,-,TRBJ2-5,CASSLMTQETQYF
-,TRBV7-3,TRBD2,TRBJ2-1,CASSRSGDYNEQFF
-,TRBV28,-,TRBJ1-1,CASTTGTPPLGAFF
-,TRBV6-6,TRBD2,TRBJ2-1,CASSYMRGALLDEQFF
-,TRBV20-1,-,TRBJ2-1,CSASGWNEQFF